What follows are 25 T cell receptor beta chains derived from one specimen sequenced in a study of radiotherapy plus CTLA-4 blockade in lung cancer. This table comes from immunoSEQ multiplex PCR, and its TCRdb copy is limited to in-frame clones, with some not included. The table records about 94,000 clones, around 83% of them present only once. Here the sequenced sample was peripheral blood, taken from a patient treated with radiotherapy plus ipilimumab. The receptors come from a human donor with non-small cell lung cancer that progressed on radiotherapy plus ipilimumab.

CDR3: CASRPRGGYEQYF. CDR3 DNA sequence: TGTGCCAGCAGGCCGAGAGGGGGCTACGAGCAGTACTTC. This chain connects TRBV27 to TRBJ2-7; tentatively, D is TRBD1 (6 bases). V lost 6 bases and J 3 bases, leaving 12 bases between the germline ends. The germline V gene encodes CDR1 MNHEY and CDR2 SMNVEV (reference sequence). This CDR3 has 13 amino acids.

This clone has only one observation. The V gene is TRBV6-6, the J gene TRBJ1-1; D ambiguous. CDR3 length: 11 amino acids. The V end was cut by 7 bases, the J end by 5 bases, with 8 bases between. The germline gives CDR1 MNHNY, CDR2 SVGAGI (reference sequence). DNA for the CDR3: TGTGCCAGCACTCCGGGAACTGAAGCTTTCTTT. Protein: CASTPGTEAFF.

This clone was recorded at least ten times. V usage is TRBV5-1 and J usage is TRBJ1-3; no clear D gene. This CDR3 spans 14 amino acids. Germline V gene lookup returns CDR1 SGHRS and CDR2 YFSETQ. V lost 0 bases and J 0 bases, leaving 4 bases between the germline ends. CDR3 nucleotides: TGCGCCAGCAGCTTGGTCGGCTCTGGAAACACCATATATTTT. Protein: CASSLVGSGNTIYF.

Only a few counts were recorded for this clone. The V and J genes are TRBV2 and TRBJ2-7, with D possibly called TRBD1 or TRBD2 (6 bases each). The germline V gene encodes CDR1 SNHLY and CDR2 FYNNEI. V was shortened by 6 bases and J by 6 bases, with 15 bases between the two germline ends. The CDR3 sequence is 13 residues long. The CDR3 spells CASREGGSAEQYF. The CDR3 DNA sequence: TGTGCCAGCAGGGAGGGGGGTTCGGCCGAGCAGTACTTC.

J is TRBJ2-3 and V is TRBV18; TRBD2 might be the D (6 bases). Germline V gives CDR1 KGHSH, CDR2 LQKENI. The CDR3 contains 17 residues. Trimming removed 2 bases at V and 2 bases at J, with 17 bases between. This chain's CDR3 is CASSPVGGTHDTDTQYF. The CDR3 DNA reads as TGTGCCAGCTCACCAGTTGGCGGGACCCACGACACAGATACGCAGTATTTT.

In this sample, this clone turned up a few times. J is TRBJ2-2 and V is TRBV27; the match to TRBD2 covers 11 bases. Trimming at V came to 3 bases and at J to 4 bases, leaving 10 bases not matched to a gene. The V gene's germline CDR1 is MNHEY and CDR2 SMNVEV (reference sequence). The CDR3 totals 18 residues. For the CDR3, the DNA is TGTGCCAGCAGTTTCCCTAGCGGGAGGATGGCGGTCACCGGGGAGCTGTTTTTT. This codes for CASSFPSGRMAVTGELFF.

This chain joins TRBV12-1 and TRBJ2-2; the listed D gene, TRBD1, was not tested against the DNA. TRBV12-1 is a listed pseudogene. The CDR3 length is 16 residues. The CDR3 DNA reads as TGTGCCAGCAGCCTATGGGACAGGGGGGGCACCGGGGAGCTGTTTTTT. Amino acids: CASSLWDRGGTGELFF.

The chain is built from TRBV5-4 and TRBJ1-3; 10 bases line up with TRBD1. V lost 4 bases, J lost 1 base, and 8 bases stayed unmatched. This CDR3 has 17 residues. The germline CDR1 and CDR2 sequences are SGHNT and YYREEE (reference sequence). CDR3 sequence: CASSPHPGQGSGNTIYF. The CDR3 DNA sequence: TGTGCCAGCAGCCCTCACCCGGGACAGGGGTCTGGAAACACCATATATTTT.

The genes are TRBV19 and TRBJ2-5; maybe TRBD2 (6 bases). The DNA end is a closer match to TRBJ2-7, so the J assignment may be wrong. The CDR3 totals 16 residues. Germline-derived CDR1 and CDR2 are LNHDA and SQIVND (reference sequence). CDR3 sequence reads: CASSTTGSLYGNEQYF. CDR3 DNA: TGTGCCAGTAGTACTACCGGGAGTTTGTATGGTAACGAGCAGTACTTC.

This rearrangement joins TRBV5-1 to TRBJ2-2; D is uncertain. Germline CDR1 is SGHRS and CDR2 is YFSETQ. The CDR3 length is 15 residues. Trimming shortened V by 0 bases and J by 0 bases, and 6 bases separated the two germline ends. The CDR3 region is CASSLAGSNTGELFF. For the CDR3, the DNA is TGCGCCAGCAGCTTGGCAGGTTCGAACACCGGGGAGCTGTTTTTT.

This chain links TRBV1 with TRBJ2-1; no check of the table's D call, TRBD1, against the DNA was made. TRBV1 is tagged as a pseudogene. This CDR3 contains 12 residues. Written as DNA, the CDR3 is TGCACCAGTGACAAGGGGAAGTCTGAGCAGTTCTTC. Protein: CTSDKGKSEQFF.

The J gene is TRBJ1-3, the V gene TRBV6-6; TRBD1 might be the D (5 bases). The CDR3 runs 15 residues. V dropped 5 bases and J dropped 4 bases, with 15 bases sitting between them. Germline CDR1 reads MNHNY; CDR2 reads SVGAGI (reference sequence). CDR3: CASSDAGLAGNTIYF. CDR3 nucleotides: TGTGCCAGCAGTGATGCAGGGCTAGCGGGAAACACCATATATTTT.

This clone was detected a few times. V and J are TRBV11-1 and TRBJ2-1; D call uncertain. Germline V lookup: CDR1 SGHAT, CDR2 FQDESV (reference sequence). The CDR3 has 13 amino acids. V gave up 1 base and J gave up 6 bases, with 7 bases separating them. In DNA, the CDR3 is TGTGCCAGCAGCTTAGGGTTTCTCAATGAGCAGTTCTTC. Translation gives CASSLGFLNEQFF.

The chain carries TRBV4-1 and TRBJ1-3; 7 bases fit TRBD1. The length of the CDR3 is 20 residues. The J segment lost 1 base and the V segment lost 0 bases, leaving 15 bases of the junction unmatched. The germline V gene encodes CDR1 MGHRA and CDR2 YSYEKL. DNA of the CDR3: TGCGCCAGCAGCCAAGATGGCGGCAGGGGGAGGATAGGATCTGGAAACACCATATATTTT. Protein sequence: CASSQDGGRGRIGSGNTIYF.

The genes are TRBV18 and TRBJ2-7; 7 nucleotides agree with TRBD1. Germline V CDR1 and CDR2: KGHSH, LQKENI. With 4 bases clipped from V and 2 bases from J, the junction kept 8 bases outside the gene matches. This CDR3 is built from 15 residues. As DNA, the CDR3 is TGTGCCAGCTCACGGGGTACAGGGGTAACCTACGAGCAGTACTTC. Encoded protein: CASSRGTGVTYEQYF.

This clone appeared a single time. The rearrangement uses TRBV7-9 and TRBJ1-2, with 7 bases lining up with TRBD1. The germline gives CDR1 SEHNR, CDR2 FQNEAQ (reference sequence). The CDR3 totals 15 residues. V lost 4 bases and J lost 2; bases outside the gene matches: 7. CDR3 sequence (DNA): TGTGCCAGCAGCTCCCCACAGGGGAACAACTATGGCTACACCTTC. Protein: CASSSPQGNNYGYTF. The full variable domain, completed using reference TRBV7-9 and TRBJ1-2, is DTGVSQNPRHKITKRGQNVTFRCDPISEHNRLYWYRQTLGQGPEFLTYFQNEAQLEKSRLLSDRFSAERPKGSFSTLEIQRTEQGDSAMYLCASSSPQGNNYGYTFGSGTRLTVV.

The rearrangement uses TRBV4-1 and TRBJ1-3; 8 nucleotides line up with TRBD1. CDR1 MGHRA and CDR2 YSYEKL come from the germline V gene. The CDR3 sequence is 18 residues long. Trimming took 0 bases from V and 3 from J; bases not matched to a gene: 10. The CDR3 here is CASSQDPQGAGSGNTIYF. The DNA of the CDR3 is TGCGCCAGCAGCCAAGATCCCCAGGGGGCAGGGAGTGGAAACACCATATATTTT.

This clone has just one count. The CDR3: CASSSGATGGNTIYF. In nucleotides, the CDR3 is TGCGCCAGCAGCTCAGGGGCGACAGGGGGAAACACCATATATTTT. The chain recombines TRBV5-1 with TRBJ1-3; TRBD1 aligns across 7 bases. Germline V gene lookup returns CDR1 SGHRS and CDR2 YFSETQ. V lost 3 bases and J lost 4; bases outside the gene matches: 7. The CDR3 is made up of 15 amino acids.

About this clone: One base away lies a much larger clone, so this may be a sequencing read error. CDR3 DNA sequence: TGTGCCAGCAGCTTAGAGGGGGGTTTGGGCGGGTACTACGAGCAGTACTTC. It translates to CASSLEGGLGGYYEQYF. This sequence joins TRBV11-3 and TRBJ2-7; D is possibly TRBD2 (6 bases). Trimming removed 0 bases from V and 3 bases from J, with 18 bases in between. CDR3 length equals 17 residues. Germline CDR1 is SGHNT and CDR2 is YENEEA.

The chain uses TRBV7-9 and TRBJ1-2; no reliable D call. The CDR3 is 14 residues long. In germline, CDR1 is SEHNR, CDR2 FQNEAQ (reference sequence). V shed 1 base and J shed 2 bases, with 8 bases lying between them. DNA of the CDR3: TGTGCCAGCAGCTTAGGCAGCAACAACTATGGCTACACCTTC. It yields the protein CASSLGSNNYGYTF.

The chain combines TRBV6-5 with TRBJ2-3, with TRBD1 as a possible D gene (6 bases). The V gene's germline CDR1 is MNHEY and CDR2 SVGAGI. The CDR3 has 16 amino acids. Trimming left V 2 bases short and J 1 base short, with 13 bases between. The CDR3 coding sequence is TGTGCCAGCAGTTACCCAGGGGTGTCCGGCACAGATACGCAGTATTTT. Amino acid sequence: CASSYPGVSGTDTQYF.

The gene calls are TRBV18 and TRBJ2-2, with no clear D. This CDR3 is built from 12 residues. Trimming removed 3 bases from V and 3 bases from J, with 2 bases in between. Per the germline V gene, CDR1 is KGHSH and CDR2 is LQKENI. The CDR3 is CASSPDTGELFF. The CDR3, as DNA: TGTGCCAGCTCACCGGACACCGGGGAGCTGTTTTTT.

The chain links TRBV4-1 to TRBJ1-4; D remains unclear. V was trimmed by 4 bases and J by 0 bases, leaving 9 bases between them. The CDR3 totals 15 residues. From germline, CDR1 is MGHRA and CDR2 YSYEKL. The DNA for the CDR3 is TGCGCCAGCAGCCCAGGCCGAGCAACTAATGAAAAACTGTTTTTT. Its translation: CASSPGRATNEKLFF.

CDR3 loop: CASSLALFQETQYF. In nucleotides, the CDR3 is TGTGCCAGCAGCTTGGCGCTATTCCAAGAGACCCAGTACTTC. This rearrangement joins TRBV5-4 to TRBJ2-5; the D is unclear. Germline values: CDR1 SGHNT, CDR2 YYREEE (reference sequence). Trimming cost V 0 bases and J 1 base, with 7 bases left between them. The CDR3 is 14 amino acids.

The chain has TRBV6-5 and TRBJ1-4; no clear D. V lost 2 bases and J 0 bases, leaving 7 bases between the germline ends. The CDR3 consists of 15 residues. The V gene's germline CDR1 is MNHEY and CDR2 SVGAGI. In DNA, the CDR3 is TGTGCCAGCAGTTACGGAGGAGCAACTAATGAAAAACTGTTTTTT. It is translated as CASSYGGATNEKLFF.